The clone carrying this T cell receptor beta chain was found a few times. This record belongs to a study of blood T cells in healthy people across ages. Isolated PBMCs totaled at least 7 million in each sample. Primers used in a second PCR of roughly 6 to 11 cycles were a sample-barcoded 5' primer and a J-beta primer mix. In TCRdb, the 5' RACE reads were re-called with MiXCR into one record per CDR3 protein. The sample carries around 710,000 distinct CDR3 sequences, about 42% recorded once. V lost 4 bases to trimming and J lost 7 bases, with 15 bases between them. Germline assignment: CDR1 SNHLY and CDR2 FYNNEI. This CDR3 region has 14 residues.

This sequence originates from a woman in her sixties in good health. V gene TRBV2 combines with J gene TRBJ2-3; no firm D call. The sample consisted of blood. The CDR3 DNA reads TGTGCCAGCAGTGTCCTGCTCAGCAAGAATACGCAGTATTTT. Protein product: CASSVLLSKNTQYF.